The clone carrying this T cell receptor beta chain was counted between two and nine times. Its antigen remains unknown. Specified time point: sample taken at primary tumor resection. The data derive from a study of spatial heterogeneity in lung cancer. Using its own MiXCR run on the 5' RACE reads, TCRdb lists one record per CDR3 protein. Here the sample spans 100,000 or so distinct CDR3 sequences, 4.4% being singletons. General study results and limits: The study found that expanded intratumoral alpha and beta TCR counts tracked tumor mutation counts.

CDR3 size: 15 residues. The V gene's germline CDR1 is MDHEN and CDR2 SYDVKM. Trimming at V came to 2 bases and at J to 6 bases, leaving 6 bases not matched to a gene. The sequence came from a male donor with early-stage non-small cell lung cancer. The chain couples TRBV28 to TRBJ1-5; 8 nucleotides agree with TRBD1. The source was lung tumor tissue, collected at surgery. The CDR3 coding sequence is TGTGCCAGCAGTTTACCCAGGGGGCAGGGTCAGCCCCAGCATTTT. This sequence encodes CASSLPRGQGQPQHF.